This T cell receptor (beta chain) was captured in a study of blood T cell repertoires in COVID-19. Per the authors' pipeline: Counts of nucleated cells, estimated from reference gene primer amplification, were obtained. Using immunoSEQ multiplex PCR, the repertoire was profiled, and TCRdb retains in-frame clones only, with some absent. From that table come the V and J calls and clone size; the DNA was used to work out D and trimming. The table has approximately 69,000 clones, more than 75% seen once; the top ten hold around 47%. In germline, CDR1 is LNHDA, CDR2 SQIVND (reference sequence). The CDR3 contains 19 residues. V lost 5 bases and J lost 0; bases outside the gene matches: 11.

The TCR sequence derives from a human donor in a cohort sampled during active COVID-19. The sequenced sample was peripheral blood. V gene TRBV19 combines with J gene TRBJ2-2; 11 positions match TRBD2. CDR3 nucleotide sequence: TGTGCCAGTAGTCTCCCGGCCTCTAGCGGGGGGTCGAACACCGGGGAGCTGTTTTTT. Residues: CASSLPASSGGSNTGELFF.